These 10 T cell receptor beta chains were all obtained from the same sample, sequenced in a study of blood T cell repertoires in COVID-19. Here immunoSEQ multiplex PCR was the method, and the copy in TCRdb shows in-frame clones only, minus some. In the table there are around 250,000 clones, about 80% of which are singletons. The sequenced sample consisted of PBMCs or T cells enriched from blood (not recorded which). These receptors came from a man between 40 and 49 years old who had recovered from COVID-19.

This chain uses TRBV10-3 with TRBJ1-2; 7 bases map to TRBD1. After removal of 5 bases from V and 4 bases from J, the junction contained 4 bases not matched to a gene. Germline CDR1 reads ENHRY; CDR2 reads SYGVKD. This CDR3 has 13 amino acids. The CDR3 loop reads CAISNRGSYGYTF. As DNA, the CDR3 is TGTGCCATCAGTAACAGGGGTAGCTATGGCTACACCTTC.

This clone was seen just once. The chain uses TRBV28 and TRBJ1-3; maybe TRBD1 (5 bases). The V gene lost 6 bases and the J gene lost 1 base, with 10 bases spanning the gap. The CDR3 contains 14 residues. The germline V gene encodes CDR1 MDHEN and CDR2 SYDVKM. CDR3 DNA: TGTGCCAGCAGATACGGGGGGTCTGGAAACACCATATATTTT. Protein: CASRYGGSGNTIYF.

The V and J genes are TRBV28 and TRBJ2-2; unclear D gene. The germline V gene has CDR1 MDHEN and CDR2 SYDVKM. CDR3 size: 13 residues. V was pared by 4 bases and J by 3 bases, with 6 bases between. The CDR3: CASSSRYTGELFF. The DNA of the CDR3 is TGTGCCAGCAGTTCGAGATACACCGGGGAGCTGTTTTTT.

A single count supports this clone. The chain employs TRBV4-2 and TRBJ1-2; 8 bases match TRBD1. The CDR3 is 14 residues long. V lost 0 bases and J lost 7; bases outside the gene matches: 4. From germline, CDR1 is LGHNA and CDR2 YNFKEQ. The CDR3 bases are TGTGCCAGCAGCCAAGACAGGGGGCGACCTGGCTACACCTTC. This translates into CASSQDRGRPGYTF.

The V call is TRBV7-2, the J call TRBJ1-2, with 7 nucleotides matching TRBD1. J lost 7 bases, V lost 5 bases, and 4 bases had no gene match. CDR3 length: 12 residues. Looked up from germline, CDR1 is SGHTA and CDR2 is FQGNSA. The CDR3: CASSVDRVGYTF. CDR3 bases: TGTGCCAGCAGCGTAGACAGGGTTGGCTACACCTTC.

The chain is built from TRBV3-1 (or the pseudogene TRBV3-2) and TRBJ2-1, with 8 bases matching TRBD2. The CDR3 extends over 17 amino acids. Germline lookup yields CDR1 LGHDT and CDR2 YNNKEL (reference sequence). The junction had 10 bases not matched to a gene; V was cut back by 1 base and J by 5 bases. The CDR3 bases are TGTGCCAGCAGCCAAGTTTTTCGACTAGCGCACAACAATGAGCAGTTCTTC. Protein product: CASSQVFRLAHNNEQFF.

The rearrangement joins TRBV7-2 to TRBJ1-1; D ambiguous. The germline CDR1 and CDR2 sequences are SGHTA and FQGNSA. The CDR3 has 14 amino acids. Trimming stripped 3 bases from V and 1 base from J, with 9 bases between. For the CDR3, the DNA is TGTGCCAGCAGCTTCCAGAGAGGGAACACTGAAGCTTTCTTT. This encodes CASSFQRGNTEAFF.

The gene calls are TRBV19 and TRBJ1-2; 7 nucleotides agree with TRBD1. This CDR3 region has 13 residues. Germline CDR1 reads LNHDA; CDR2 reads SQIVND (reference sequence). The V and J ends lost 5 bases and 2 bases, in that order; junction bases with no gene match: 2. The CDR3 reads CASSAGQNYGYTF. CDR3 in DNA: TGTGCCAGTAGTGCGGGACAGAACTATGGCTACACCTTC.

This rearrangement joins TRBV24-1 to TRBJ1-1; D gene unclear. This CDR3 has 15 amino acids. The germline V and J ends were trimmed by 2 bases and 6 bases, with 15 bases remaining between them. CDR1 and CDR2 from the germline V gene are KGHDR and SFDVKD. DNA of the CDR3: TGTGCCACCAGTGATTCCTCAGACTTGAGGGCTGAAGCTTTCTTT. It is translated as CATSDSSDLRAEAFF.

The CDR3 nucleotides are TGTGCCAGCAGCTTAGTTCCGGACACTGAAGCTTTCTTT. Its protein product is CASSLVPDTEAFF. The chain has TRBV7-9 and TRBJ1-1; D unclear. V was cut by 1 base and J by 3 bases, with 6 bases left in between. Germline V gene data show CDR1 as SEHNR and CDR2 as FQNEAQ (reference sequence). This CDR3 has 13 amino acids.